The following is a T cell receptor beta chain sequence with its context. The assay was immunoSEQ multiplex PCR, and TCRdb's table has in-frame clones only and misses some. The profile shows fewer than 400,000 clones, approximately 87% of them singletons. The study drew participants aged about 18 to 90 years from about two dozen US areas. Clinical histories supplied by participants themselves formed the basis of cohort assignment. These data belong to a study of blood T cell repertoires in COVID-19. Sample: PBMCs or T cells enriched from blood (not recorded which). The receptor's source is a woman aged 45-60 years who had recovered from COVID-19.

This CDR3 reads CASSQRQGRIGYQPQHF. In DNA, the CDR3 is TGTGCCAGCAGCCAACGACAGGGCCGAATCGGGTATCAGCCCCAGCATTTT. J is TRBJ1-5 and V is TRBV3-1 (or the pseudogene TRBV3-2); the match to TRBD1 covers 7 bases. Looked up from germline, CDR1 is LGHDT and CDR2 is YNNKEL (reference sequence). The V and J ends lost 2 bases and 5 bases, in that order; junction bases with no gene match: 12. This CDR3 contains 17 residues.